The 30 T cell receptor beta chains below all came from one sample that was sequenced in a study of human thymus T cells. This table comes from immunoSEQ multiplex PCR, and its TCRdb copy is limited to in-frame clones, with some not included. This sample yields tens of thousands of clones, of which 85% to 95% are seen a single time; under 0.2% belongs to the top ten. Sequences were obtained from blood. These receptors were obtained from a girl under three years old with a congenital heart defect but otherwise immunologically healthy.

The V gene is TRBV6-1, the J gene TRBJ2-2; D not resolved. The germline V gene has CDR1 MNHNS and CDR2 SASEGT. The CDR3 has 12 residues. Trimming removed 6 bases from V and 7 bases from J, with 9 bases in between. The CDR3 nucleotides read TGTGCCAGCAGGCCAATTAACGGGGAGCTGTTTTTT. Amino acid sequence: CASRPINGELFF.

The rearrangement uses TRBV4-1 and TRBJ2-5; 7 nucleotides align to TRBD1. The CDR3 is 15 residues long. Germline lookup yields CDR1 MGHRA and CDR2 YSYEKL. J lost 2 bases, V lost 4 bases, and 7 bases had no gene match. The CDR3 bases are TGCGCCAGCAGCCGGACAGGTTATCCTCAAGAGACCCAGTACTTC. This encodes CASSRTGYPQETQYF.

The CDR3 DNA reads as TGTGCCAGCAGCCCAAGGGATACAGGCTACGAGCAGTACTTC. Residues: CASSPRDTGYEQYF. The chain employs TRBV7-9 and TRBJ2-7; TRBD1 is a possible D gene (5 bases). The V end lost 5 bases, the J end lost 3 bases, and 14 bases lay between the germline ends. Germline-derived CDR1 and CDR2 are SEHNR and FQNEAQ (reference sequence). The CDR3 is made up of 14 amino acids.

V gene TRBV27 combines with J gene TRBJ1-5; D is possibly TRBD1 (6 bases). Trimming pared 5 bases from V and 0 bases from J, leaving 11 bases between. CDR3 length: 15 amino acids. Germline V gene lookup returns CDR1 MNHEY and CDR2 SMNVEV (reference sequence). CDR3 protein: CASSLQGGSNQPQHF. Written as DNA, the CDR3 is TGTGCCAGCAGTCTACAGGGAGGTAGCAATCAGCCCCAGCATTTT.

This clone was recorded a few times. The chain combines TRBV5-1 with TRBJ2-1; no reliable D call. The CDR3 length is 13 residues. Looked up from germline, CDR1 is SGHRS and CDR2 is YFSETQ. V lost 0 bases, J lost 0 bases, and 1 base lay in between. The CDR3 DNA reads as TGCGCCAGCAGCTTGGCCTCCTACAATGAGCAGTTCTTC. Protein: CASSLASYNEQFF.

The V and J genes are TRBV2 and TRBJ1-4; D gene unclear. The CDR3 is 11 amino acids. Trimming left V 5 bases short and J 8 bases short, with 6 bases between. Germline CDR1 reads SNHLY; CDR2 reads FYNNEI. The CDR3 loop reads CASSTVEKLFF. For the CDR3, the DNA is TGTGCCAGCAGTACCGTCGAAAAACTGTTTTTT.

The rearrangement joins TRBV28 to TRBJ2-7; D is uncertain. V dropped 5 bases and J dropped 4 bases, with 9 bases sitting between them. This CDR3 has 12 residues. CDR1 is MDHEN and CDR2 is SYDVKM in the germline V gene. This chain's CDR3 is CASSATPYEQYF. The CDR3 bases are TGTGCCAGCAGTGCTACCCCATACGAGCAGTACTTC.

The chain recombines TRBV11-2 with TRBJ2-1; no clear D gene. The CDR3 is 14 residues long. Germline-derived CDR1 and CDR2 are SGHAT and FQNNGV. V was shortened by 3 bases and J by 0 bases, with 6 bases between the two germline ends. This CDR3 reads CASSFRSSYNEQFF. Written as DNA, the CDR3 is TGTGCCAGCAGCTTCCGGAGCTCCTACAATGAGCAGTTCTTC.

The rearrangement uses TRBV7-4 and TRBJ2-2; 7 nucleotides line up with TRBD2. CDR1 SGHVT and CDR2 SQSDAQ come from the germline V gene. The trim removed 3 bases at V and 5 bases at J, leaving 12 bases unmatched. This CDR3 is built from 17 residues. The CDR3 sequence: CASSLWLQAGKTGELFF. CDR3 coding DNA: TGTGCCAGCAGCTTGTGGTTACAAGCGGGAAAAACCGGGGAGCTGTTTTTT. Supplemented by reference TRBV7-4 and TRBJ2-2, the full variable domain reads GAGVSQSPRYKVAKRGRDVALRCDSISGHVTLYWYRQTLGQGSEVLTYSQSDAQRDKSGRPSGRFSAERPERSVSTLKIQRTEQGDSAVYLCASSLWLQAGKTGELFFGEGSRLTVL.

CDR3 loop: CASSLWTGSYNEQFF. CDR3 coding DNA: TGTGCCAGCAGCCTATGGACGGGCTCCTACAATGAGCAGTTCTTC. The chain couples TRBV5-6 to TRBJ2-1; no clear D. There are 15 residues in the CDR3. Trimming removed 4 bases at V and 0 bases at J, with 11 bases between. CDR1 and CDR2 from the germline V gene are SGHDT and YYEEEE.

This clone appeared once. The rearrangement joins TRBV6-6 to TRBJ2-3, with D tentatively TRBD2 (7 bases). This CDR3 contains 15 residues. V was pared by 6 bases and J by 1 base, with 14 bases between. The germline V gene encodes CDR1 MNHNY and CDR2 SVGAGI (reference sequence). CDR3 region: CASRFGGQGTDTQYF. In nucleotides, the CDR3 is TGTGCCAGCAGGTTCGGGGGGCAGGGCACAGATACGCAGTATTTT.

A single count supports this clone. The rearrangement links TRBV7-6 to TRBJ2-1; D not certain. Trimming removed 0 bases from V and 5 bases from J, with 17 bases in between. Germline values: CDR1 SGHVS, CDR2 FNYEAQ. CDR3 size: 17 residues. The CDR3 bases are TGTGCCAGCAGCTTAGCCCCCGGTCTGGGTATGAACAATGAGCAGTTCTTC. As protein: CASSLAPGLGMNNEQFF.

The chain recombines TRBV4-1 with TRBJ2-3; tentatively, D is TRBD1 or TRBD2 (5 bases each). This CDR3 region has 16 residues. With 0 bases removed from V and 6 bases from J, the gap between germline ends came to 16 bases. CDR1 and CDR2 (germline): MGHRA, YSYEKL. CDR3: CASSQDRGRVRDTQYF. DNA for the CDR3: TGCGCCAGCAGCCAAGATCGGGGCAGGGTTCGGGATACGCAGTATTTT.

CDR3: CASSPTGGRSYEQYF. CDR3 DNA: TGTGCCAGCAGTCCGACAGGGGGCAGGTCCTACGAGCAGTACTTC. J is TRBJ2-7 and V is TRBV11-3; 10 bases align to TRBD1. V gave up 6 bases and J gave up 1 base; unmatched junction bases: 6. The CDR3 has 15 amino acids. Germline-derived CDR1 and CDR2 are SGHNT and YENEEA.

This clone was seen just once. This rearrangement joins TRBV7-8 to TRBJ2-2; 10 positions agree with TRBD1. With 0 bases clipped from V and 7 bases from J, the junction kept 8 bases outside the gene matches. This CDR3 has 17 amino acids. From germline, CDR1 is SGHVS and CDR2 FQNEAQ. The CDR3 here is CASSLAADRGVNGELFF. For the CDR3, the DNA is TGTGCCAGCAGCTTAGCGGCGGACAGGGGGGTAAACGGGGAGCTGTTTTTT.

This chain joins TRBV5-4 and TRBJ1-1; D possibly corresponds to TRBD1 (6 bases). Trimming took 0 bases from V and 3 from J, leaving 15 bases between them. The V gene's germline CDR1 is SGHNT and CDR2 YYREEE (reference sequence). The CDR3 spans 16 residues. In DNA, the CDR3 is TGTGCCAGCAGCTTGGGGGGGCGAGGAGGGGACACTGAAGCTTTCTTT. Its translation: CASSLGGRGGDTEAFF.

Only one count was recorded for this clone. V is TRBV4-2 and J is TRBJ2-1; D gene uncertain. The CDR3 consists of 17 residues. V lost 1 base and J 3 bases, leaving 16 bases between the germline ends. CDR1 and CDR2 from the germline V gene are LGHNA and YNFKEQ. This CDR3 reads CASSQGSRDWYYNEQFF. The CDR3, as DNA: TGTGCCAGCAGCCAAGGTTCTAGGGATTGGTACTACAATGAGCAGTTCTTC.

This clone was found once. The chain joins TRBV11-2 to TRBJ2-1; 9 bases are a match to TRBD2. Per the germline V gene, CDR1 is SGHAT and CDR2 is FQNNGV. This CDR3 comprises 15 residues. After removal of 5 bases from V and 6 bases from J, the junction contained 8 bases not matched to a gene. The CDR3 region has the DNA TGTGCCAGCAGCATAACTAGCGGGCTCCTCAATGAGCAGTTCTTC. Its translation is CASSITSGLLNEQFF.

Notes on this clone: A read error may produce the germline difference seen at one junction end. V is TRBV10-1 and J is TRBJ2-2, with D possibly matching TRBD2 (5 bases). CDR3 size: 13 residues. Germline V gives CDR1 WNHNN, CDR2 SYGVQD (reference sequence). The CDR3 sequence is CASSRTGNGVLIF. In DNA, the CDR3 is TGCGCCAGCAGTCGAACGGGGAATGGGGTATTAATTTTT.

This chain uses TRBV18 with TRBJ1-5; tentative D call: TRBD1 (5 bases). CDR1 is KGHSH and CDR2 is LQKENI in the germline V gene. V lost 2 bases, J lost 2 bases, and 7 bases lay in between. The CDR3 is made up of 14 amino acids. The CDR3 region is CASSPTQGNQPQHF. Here the CDR3 DNA reads TGTGCCAGCTCACCAACACAGGGCAATCAGCCCCAGCATTTT.

The CDR3 loop reads CASSRGQGLYEQYF. The CDR3 DNA sequence: TGTGCCAGCAGTCGTGGACAGGGACTTTACGAGCAGTACTTC. The chain links TRBV6-5 to TRBJ2-7, with 8 positions matching TRBD1. The V gene end was trimmed by 5 bases and the J gene end by 4 bases; junction bases not matched to a gene: 7. The germline V gene has CDR1 MNHEY and CDR2 SVGAGI. This CDR3 contains 14 residues.

The chain recombines TRBV7-2 with TRBJ2-3; D is unclear. Trimming took 3 bases from V and 6 from J, leaving 19 bases between them. This CDR3 contains 16 residues. Germline loops: CDR1 SGHTA, CDR2 FQGNSA. The CDR3 sequence is CASSFWPGSQRDTQYF. CDR3 sequence (DNA): TGTGCCAGCAGCTTTTGGCCGGGTTCCCAGAGGGATACGCAGTATTTT.

The chain joins TRBV4-2 to TRBJ2-7, with TRBD2 matching over 16 bases. In germline, CDR1 is LGHNA, CDR2 YNFKEQ. This CDR3 comprises 19 residues. J was trimmed by 5 bases and V by 3 bases; bases with no gene match: 13. CDR3 region: CASSQRAGTSGRGGDEQYF. CDR3 in DNA: TGTGCCAGCAGCCAGAGAGCCGGGACTAGCGGGAGGGGAGGGGACGAGCAGTACTTC.

J is TRBJ2-1 and V is TRBV6-5; 10 bases match TRBD2. Germline V gives CDR1 MNHEY, CDR2 SVGAGI. There are 15 residues in the CDR3. After removal of 7 bases from V and 6 bases from J, the junction contained 9 bases not matched to a gene. CDR3 loop: CASKRKLAGTNEQFF. CDR3 coding DNA: TGTGCCAGCAAAAGGAAACTAGCGGGAACCAATGAGCAGTTCTTC.

The genes are TRBV6-1 and TRBJ2-1, with 14 bases identical to TRBD2. Germline assignment: CDR1 MNHNS and CDR2 SASEGT. Trimming at V came to 7 bases and at J to 9 bases, leaving 5 bases not matched to a gene. The CDR3 covers 14 residues. The CDR3 is CASTPGLAGVEQFF. CDR3 coding DNA: TGTGCCAGCACCCCGGGACTAGCGGGAGTTGAGCAGTTCTTC.

The V call is TRBV9, the J call TRBJ2-1, with D possibly being TRBD2 (5 bases). V lost 4 bases and J 0 bases, leaving 17 bases between the germline ends. The CDR3 covers 17 residues. Per germline, CDR1 SGDLS and CDR2 YYNGEE. CDR3 sequence (DNA): TGTGCCAGCAGCTCAGACTACCAGCGGAGCTCCTACAATGAGCAGTTCTTC. Encoded protein: CASSSDYQRSSYNEQFF.

V is TRBV4-3 and J is TRBJ2-7; D is possibly TRBD2 (5 bases). The CDR3 loop spans 14 amino acids. V lost 4 bases and J lost 2, with 12 bases in between. Germline CDR1 is LGHNA and CDR2 is YSLEER. CDR3 amino acids: CASSPNSRAYEQYF. CDR3 coding DNA: TGCGCCAGCAGCCCCAACTCGAGGGCCTACGAGCAGTACTTC.

The gene calls are TRBV2 and TRBJ1-1; no clear D. Trimming pared 3 bases from V and 1 base from J, leaving 9 bases between. CDR3 size: 14 residues. Germline CDR1 is SNHLY and CDR2 is FYNNEI. Here the CDR3 DNA reads TGTGCCAGCAGTGATGTACTTCCGAACACTGAAGCTTTCTTT. It encodes CASSDVLPNTEAFF.

The V and J genes are TRBV18 and TRBJ2-2; D remains unclear. Germline CDR1 reads KGHSH; CDR2 reads LQKENI. The CDR3 spans 15 residues. Trimming removed 3 bases from V and 0 bases from J, with 8 bases in between. The CDR3 coding sequence is TGTGCCAGCTCACCCATTCACTCGAACACCGGGGAGCTGTTTTTT. This encodes CASSPIHSNTGELFF.

This clone is a singleton in its sample. The chain has TRBV6-6 and TRBJ2-1; 9 bases are shared with TRBD2. The CDR3 is 16 amino acids. Per germline, CDR1 MNHNY and CDR2 SVGAGI (reference sequence). V was pared by 0 bases and J by 5 bases, with 5 bases of the junction left unmatched. The DNA for the CDR3 is TGTGCCAGCAGTTACTCGGGACTAGCCCCAAACAATGAGCAGTTCTTC. Its translation: CASSYSGLAPNNEQFF.